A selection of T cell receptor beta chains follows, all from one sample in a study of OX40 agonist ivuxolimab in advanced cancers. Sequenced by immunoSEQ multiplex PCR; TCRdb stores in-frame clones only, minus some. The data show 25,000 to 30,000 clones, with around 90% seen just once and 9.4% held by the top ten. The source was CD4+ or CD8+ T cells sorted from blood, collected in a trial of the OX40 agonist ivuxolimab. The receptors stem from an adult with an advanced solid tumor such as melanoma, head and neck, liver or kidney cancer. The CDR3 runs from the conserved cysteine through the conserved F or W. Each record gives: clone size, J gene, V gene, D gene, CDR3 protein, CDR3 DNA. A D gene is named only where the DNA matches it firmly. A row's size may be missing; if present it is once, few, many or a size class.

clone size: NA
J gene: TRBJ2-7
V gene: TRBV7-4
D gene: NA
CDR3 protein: CASTGVAGYEQYF
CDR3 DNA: TGTGCCAGCACCGGGGTAGCAGGTTACGAGCAGTACTTC

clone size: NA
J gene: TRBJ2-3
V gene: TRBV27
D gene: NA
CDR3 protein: CASSPYHTDTQYF
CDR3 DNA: TGTGCCAGCAGTCCCTACCACACAGATACGCAGTATTTT

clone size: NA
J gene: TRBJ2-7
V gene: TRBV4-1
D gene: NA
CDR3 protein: CASSQEAVSTYEQYF
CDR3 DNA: TGCGCCAGCAGCCAAGAAGCGGTCAGTACCTACGAGCAGTACTTC

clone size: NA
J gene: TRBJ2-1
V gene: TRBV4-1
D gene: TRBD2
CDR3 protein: CASSQEAGAGYNEQFF
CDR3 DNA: TGCGCCAGCAGCCAAGAGGCGGGAGCTGGATACAATGAGCAGTTCTTC

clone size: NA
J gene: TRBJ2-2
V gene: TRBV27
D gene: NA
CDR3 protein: CASSIAIPSDGELFF
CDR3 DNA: TGTGCCAGCAGTATTGCCATCCCAAGTGACGGGGAGCTGTTTTTT

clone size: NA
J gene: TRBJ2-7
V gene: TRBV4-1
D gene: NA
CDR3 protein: CASSQGGDISYEQYF
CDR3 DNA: TGCGCCAGCAGCCAGGGGGGGGACATCTCCTACGAGCAGTACTTC

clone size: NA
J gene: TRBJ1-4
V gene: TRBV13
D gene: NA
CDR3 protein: CASSLEGSNEKLFF
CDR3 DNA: TGTGCCAGCAGCTTAGAAGGGTCTAATGAAAAACTGTTTTTT

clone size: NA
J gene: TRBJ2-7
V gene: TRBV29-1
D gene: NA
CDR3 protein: CSAAGGSYYEQYF
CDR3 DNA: TGCAGCGCCGCTGGGGGTTCTTACTACGAGCAGTACTTC

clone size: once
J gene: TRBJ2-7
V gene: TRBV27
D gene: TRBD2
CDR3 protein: CASSFGTSVAEQYF
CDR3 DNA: TGTGCCAGCAGTTTTGGGACTAGCGTTGCCGAGCAGTACTTC

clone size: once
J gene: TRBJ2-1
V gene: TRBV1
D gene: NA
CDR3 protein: CTSSQLGDFYNEQFF
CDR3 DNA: TGCACCAGCAGCCAACTGGGGGACTTCTACAATGAGCAGTTCTTC

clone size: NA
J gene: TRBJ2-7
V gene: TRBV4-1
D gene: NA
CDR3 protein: CASSQGPGGTYEQYF
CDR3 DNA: TGCGCCAGCAGCCAAGGACCAGGGGGGACCTACGAGCAGTACTTC

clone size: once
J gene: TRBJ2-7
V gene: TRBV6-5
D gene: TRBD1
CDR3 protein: CASRFETGIGEQYF
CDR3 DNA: TGTGCCAGCAGATTCGAGACAGGGATAGGGGAGCAGTACTTC

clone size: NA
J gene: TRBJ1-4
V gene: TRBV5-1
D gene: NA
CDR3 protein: CASSPRGGVVEKLFF
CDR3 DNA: TGCGCCAGCAGCCCTAGGGGAGGGGTGGTGGAAAAACTGTTTTTT

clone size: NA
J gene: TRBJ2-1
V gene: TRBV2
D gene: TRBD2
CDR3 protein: CAQAGTSSYNEQFF
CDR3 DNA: TGTGCCCAAGCAGGGACTAGCAGCTACAATGAGCAGTTCTTC

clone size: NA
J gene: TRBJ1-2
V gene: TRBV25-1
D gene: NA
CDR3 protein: CASSEMTEHHTF
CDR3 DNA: TGTGCCAGCAGTGAGATGACCGAGCACCACACCTTC

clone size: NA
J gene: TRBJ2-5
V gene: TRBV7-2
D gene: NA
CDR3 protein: CASSFRQEVPETQYF
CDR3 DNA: TGTGCCAGCAGCTTCAGGCAGGAGGTCCCAGAGACCCAGTACTTC

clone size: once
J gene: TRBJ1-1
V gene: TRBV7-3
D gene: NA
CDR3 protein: CASSTHSGAEAFF
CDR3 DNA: TGTGCCAGCAGCACACACAGTGGCGCTGAAGCTTTCTTT

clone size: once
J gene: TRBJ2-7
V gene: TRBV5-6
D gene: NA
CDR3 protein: CASSLAQGNTYEQYF
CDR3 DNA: TGTGCCAGCAGCTTGGCCCAGGGTAACACCTACGAGCAGTACTTC

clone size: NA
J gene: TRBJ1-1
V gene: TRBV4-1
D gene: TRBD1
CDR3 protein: CASSQDWDRNEAFF
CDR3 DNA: TGCGCCAGCAGCCAAGATTGGGACAGGAATGAAGCTTTCTTT

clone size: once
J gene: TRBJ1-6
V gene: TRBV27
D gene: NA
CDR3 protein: CASSLGPTSVALHF
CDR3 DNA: TGTGCCAGCAGTTTAGGGCCGACCAGCGTGGCCCTCCACTTT

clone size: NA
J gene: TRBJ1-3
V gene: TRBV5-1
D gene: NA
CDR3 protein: CASRDGGNTIYF
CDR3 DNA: TGCGCCAGCAGGGACGGAGGAAACACCATATATTTT

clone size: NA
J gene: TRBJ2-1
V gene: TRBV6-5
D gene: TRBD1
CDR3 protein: CASSPGTVYNEQFF
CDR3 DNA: TGTGCCAGCAGTCCCGGGACAGTGTACAATGAGCAGTTCTTC

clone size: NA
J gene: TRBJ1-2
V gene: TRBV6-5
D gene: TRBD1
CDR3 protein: CASSPRQGSYGYTF
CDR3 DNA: TGTGCCAGCAGCCCCCGACAGGGCTCCTATGGCTACACCTTC

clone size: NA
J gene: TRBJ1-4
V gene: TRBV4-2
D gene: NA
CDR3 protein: CASSQKSRGHEKLFF
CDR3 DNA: TGTGCCAGCAGCCAAAAGTCCCGTGGTCACGAAAAACTGTTTTTT

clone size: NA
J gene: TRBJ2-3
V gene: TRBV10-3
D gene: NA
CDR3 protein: CAIRVGDRTDTQYF
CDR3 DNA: TGTGCCATCAGAGTAGGGGACCGCACAGATACGCAGTATTTT

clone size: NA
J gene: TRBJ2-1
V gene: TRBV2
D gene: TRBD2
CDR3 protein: CASSDSGFSGGAGNEQFF
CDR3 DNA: TGTGCCAGCAGTGATTCTGGTTTTAGCGGGGGGGCCGGCAATGAGCAGTTCTTC